This T cell receptor (beta chain) was sequenced in a study of cytomegalovirus exposure and HLA in healthy donors. Whole-study results and caveats: A later analysis found first-cohort TCR clusters tended to co-occur in the approximately 120 validation repertoires. Rarity held for most TCR sequences, but there were some public TCRs that occurred in many donors. According to the study, 180 or so TCR beta chains were cytomegalovirus-associated.

Sequenced by immunoSEQ multiplex PCR; TCRdb stores in-frame clones only, minus some. Of roughly 150,000 clones in the sample, roughly 84% were seen once. To note about this clone: What it binds is unknown.

This receptor was obtained from a man aged 25-40 years in good health and CMV-seropositive. The sample was PBMCs.

The chain's CDR3 is CATRRLEGYNEQFF. Written as DNA, the CDR3 is TGTGCCACCCGCCGGTTAGAGGGCTACAATGAGCAGTTCTTC. This chain connects TRBV6-1 to TRBJ2-1; D is perhaps TRBD2 (5 bases). Germline CDR1 is MNHNS and CDR2 is SASEGT. Deletions cut 10 bases from V and 3 bases from J, with 16 bases between. The CDR3 consists of 14 residues.